This TCR beta chain was sequenced for a study of CD8+ T cells in alopecia areata. Study details: Severity scores in treated patients reflected the percentage of scalp affected. General observations from the study: Resident alphabeta T cells of normal skin are also sequenced in scalp samples. Under tofacitinib, fewer expanded CD8+ clones appeared among the top 100 scalp clones. Higher clonality and more expanded CD8+ clones appeared in lesional than normal scalp.

Isolated RNA was reverse transcribed into cDNA used as the sequencing template. Only in-frame clones appear in the TCRdb table, and some are missing; sequencing was by immunoSEQ multiplex PCR. The profile shows about 180,000 clones, approximately 49% of them singletons. Treatment noted: oral pan-JAK inhibitor, 5-10 mg twice daily. For this clone: Its antigen is undetermined. The sample has other DNA sequences that encode this CDR3 too.

The CDR3 length is 14 residues. The germline V gene has CDR1 SGHRS and CDR2 YFSETQ. Trimming removed 0 bases from V and 7 bases from J, with 8 bases in between. The V gene is TRBV5-1, the J gene TRBJ1-6; a possible D gene is TRBD1 (6 bases). This clonotype originated in a human donor with alopecia areata. The source was CD8+ T cells sorted from blood, collected around week 54, from a patient treated with tofacitinib. The CDR3 sequence is CASSLGQGNSPLHF. As DNA, the CDR3 is TGCGCCAGCAGCTTGGGCCAGGGGAATTCACCCCTCCACTTT.